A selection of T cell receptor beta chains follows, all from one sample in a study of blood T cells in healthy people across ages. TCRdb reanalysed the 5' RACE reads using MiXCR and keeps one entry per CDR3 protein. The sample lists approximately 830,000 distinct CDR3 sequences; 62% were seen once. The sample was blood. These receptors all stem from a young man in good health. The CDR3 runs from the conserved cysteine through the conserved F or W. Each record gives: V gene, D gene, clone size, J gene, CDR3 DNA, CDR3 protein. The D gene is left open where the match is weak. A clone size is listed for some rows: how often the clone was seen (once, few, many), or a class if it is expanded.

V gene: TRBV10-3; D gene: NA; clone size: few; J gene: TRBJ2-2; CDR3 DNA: TGTGCCATCCGAGAGCGGGACACCGGGGAGCTGTTTTTT; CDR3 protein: CAIRERDTGELFF
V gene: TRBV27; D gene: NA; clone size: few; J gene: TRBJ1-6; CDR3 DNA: TGTGCCAGCAGTTTAGAAGGGGGTACCATTACAGTTTCACCCCTCCACTTT; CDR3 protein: CASSLEGGTITVSPLHF
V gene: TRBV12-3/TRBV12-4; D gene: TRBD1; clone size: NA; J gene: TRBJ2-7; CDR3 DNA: TGTGCCAGCTGGACAGGGGGGGGAAAAGAGCAGTACTTC; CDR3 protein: CASWTGGGKEQYF
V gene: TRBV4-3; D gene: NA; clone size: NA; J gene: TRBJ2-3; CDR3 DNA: TGCGCCAGCAGCCGGGGACAAACGGTCACAGATACGCAGTATTTT; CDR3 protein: CASSRGQTVTDTQYF
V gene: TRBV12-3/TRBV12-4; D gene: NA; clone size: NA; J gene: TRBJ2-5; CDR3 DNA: TGTGCCAGCAGTTCTAGCCATCGGGAGACCCAGTACTTC; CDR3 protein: CASSSSHRETQYF
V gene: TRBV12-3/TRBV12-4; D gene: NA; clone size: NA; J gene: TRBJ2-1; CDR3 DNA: TGTGCCAGCAGTAAACAGAGCATCGACAATGAGCTGTTCTTC; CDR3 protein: CASSKQSIDNELFF
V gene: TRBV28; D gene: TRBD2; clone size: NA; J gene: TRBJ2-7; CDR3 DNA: TGTGCCAGCAGTGATCTAGCGGCCCTCTACGAGCAGTACTTC; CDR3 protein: CASSDLAALYEQYF
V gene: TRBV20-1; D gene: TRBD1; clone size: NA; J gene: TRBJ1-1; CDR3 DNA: TGCAGTGCTCAAGGACAGGGGAGGATTGAAGCTTTCTTT; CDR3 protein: CSAQGQGRIEAFF
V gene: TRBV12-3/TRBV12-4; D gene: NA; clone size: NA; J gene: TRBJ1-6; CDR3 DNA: TGTGCCAGCAGTTTGTCACCATTCGGAAATTCACCCCTCCACTTT; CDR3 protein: CASSLSPFGNSPLHF
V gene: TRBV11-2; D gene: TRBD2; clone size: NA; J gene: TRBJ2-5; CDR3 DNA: TGTGCCAGCAGCACATGGCCTAGCGGGGGGACTCAAGAGACCCAGTACTTC; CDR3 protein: CASSTWPSGGTQETQYF
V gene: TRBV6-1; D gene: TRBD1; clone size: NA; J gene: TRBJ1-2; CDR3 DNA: TGTGCCAGCAGGCGGGACAGCACACCTAACTATGGCTACACCTTC; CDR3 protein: CASRRDSTPNYGYTF
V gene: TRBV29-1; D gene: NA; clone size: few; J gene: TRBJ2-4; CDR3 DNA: TGCAGCGTTGTGGTCCTACTAGCCAAAAACATTCAGTACTTC; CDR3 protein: CSVVVLLAKNIQYF
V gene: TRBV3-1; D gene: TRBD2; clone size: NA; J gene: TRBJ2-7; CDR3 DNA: TGTGCCAGCAGCCAAGATCCAGCGGGGGGGAATTTCGACGAGCAGTACTTC; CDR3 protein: CASSQDPAGGNFDEQYF
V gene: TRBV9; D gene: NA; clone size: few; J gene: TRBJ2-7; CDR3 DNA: TGTGCCAGCAGCGCTCAGGGAGGCGAGCAGTACTTC; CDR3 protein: CASSAQGGEQYF
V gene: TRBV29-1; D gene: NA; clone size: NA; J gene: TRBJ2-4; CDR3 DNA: TGCAGCGTTTTCCAGGGATCGGCCAAAAACATTCAGTACTTC; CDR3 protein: CSVFQGSAKNIQYF
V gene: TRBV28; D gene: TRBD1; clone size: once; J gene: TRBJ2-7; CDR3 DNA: TGTGCCAGCAGTTCCCTCGACAGGGCCACTTTTTACGAGCAGTACTTC; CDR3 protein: CASSSLDRATFYEQYF
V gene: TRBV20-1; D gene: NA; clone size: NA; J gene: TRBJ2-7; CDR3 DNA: TGCAGTGCTAGGGCTCTAGCTTTATCCTACGAGCAGTACTTC; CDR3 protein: CSARALALSYEQYF
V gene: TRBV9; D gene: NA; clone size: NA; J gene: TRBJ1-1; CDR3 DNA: TGTGCCAGCAGCGGGTCTGATTGGGAGGGCGACACTGAAGCTTTCTTT; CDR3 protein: CASSGSDWEGDTEAFF
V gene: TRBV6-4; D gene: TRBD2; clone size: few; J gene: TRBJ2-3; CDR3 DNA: TGTGCCAGCAGTGACGTAGCGGGGGGTACGACAGATACGCAGTATTTT; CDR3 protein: CASSDVAGGTTDTQYF
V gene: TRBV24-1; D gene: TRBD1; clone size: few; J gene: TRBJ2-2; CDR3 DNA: TGTGCCACCAGTGACCCGGGACAGGGAAGTAACACCGGGGAGCTGTTTTTT; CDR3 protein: CATSDPGQGSNTGELFF
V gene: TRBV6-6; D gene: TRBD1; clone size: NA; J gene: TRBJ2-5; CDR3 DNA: TGTGCCAGCAGTTACCGGGACAGCCAACAAGAGACCCAGTACTTC; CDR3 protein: CASSYRDSQQETQYF
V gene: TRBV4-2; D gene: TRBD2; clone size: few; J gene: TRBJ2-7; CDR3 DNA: TGTGCCAGCAGCCAGAGGACTAGCGGGTCCTACGAGCAGTACTTC; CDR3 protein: CASSQRTSGSYEQYF
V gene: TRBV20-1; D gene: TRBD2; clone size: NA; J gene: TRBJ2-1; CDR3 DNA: TGCAGTGAAAGGTCAAGCGGGGGGGCCGATGAGCAGTTCTTC; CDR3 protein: CSERSSGGADEQFF
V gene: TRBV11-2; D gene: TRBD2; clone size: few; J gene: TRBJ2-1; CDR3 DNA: TGTGCCAGCAGCGTTAGCGGGGGGATGAATGAGCAGTTCTTC; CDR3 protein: CASSVSGGMNEQFF
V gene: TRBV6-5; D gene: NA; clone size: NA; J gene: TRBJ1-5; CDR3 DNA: TGTGCCAGCAGTTACTCACTCCGGGACTCCGGGGTGGAGTGGCCCCAGCATTTT; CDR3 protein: CASSYSLRDSGVEWPQHF
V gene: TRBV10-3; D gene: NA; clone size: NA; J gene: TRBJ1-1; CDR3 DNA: TGTGCCATCAGTGTTGGGGTTGGAATGAACACTGAAGCTTTCTTT; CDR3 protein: CAISVGVGMNTEAFF
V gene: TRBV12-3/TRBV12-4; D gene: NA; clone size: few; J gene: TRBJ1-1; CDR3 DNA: TGTGCCAGCAGTCCCCGGCGGGGAAACACTGAAGCTTTCTTT; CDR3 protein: CASSPRRGNTEAFF
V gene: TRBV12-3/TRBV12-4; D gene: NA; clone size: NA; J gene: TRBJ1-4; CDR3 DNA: TGTGCCAGCAGTTTGGGGCAGCAGGGGAGGAATGAAAAACTGTTTTTT; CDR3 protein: CASSLGQQGRNEKLFF
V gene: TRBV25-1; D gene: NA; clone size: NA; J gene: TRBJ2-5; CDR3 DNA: TGTGCCAGCAGTGCCGCGGGGGACAGGTTTGGAGAGACCCAGTACTTC; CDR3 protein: CASSAAGDRFGETQYF
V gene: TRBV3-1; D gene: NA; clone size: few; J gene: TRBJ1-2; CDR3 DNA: TGTGCCAGCAGCCAAGATAACGCGGGCGGCGGCTACACCTTC; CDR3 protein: CASSQDNAGGGYTF
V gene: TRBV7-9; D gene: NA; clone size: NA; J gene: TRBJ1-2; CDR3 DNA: TGTGCCAGCAGCAAAAGCAGCAGCTACGGTGGCTACACCTTC; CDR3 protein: CASSKSSSYGGYTF
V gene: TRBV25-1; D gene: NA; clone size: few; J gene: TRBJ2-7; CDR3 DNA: TGTGCCAGCAGTGAAACGGGGTCAGCCTACGAGCAGTACTTC; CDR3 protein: CASSETGSAYEQYF
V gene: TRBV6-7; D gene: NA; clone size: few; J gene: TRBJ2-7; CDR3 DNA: TGTGCCAGCAGTCGGGGACACGCGGCCTACGAGCAGTACTTC; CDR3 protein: CASSRGHAAYEQYF
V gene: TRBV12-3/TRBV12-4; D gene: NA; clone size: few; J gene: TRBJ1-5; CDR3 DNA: TGTGCCAGCAGGTCCGGGGTGAGCAATCAGCCCCAGCATTTT; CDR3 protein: CASRSGVSNQPQHF
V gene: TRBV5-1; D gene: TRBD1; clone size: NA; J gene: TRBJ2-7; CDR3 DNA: TGCGCCAGCAGCACAGGGGTTCCTGCCATCAACGAGCAGTACTTC; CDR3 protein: CASSTGVPAINEQYF
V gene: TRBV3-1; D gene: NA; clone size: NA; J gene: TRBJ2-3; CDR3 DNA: TGTGCCAGCAGCCAAGGCAGACAGGTGGATACGCAGTATTTT; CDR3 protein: CASSQGRQVDTQYF
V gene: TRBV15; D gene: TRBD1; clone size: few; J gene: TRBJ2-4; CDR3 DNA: TGTGCCACCAGCAGAGATGTCGGGACAGGGGACATTCAGTACTTC; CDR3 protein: CATSRDVGTGDIQYF
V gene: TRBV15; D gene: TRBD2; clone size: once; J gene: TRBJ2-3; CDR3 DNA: TGTGCCACCAGCGAACGGACTAGCCTGAGCACAGATACGCAGTATTTT; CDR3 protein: CATSERTSLSTDTQYF
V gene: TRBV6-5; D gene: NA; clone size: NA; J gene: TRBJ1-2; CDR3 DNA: TGTGCCAGCAGACGCCTACCAATCTATGGCTACACCTTC; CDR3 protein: CASRRLPIYGYTF
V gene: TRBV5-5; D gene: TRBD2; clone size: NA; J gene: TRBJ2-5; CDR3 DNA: TGTGCCAGCAGCTACGGGACTAGCGGGCCAGAGACCCAGTACTTC; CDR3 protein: CASSYGTSGPETQYF
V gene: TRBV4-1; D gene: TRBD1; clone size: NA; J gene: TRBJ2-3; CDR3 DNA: TGCGCCAGCAGCCGCAAAACGGGACAGATCACAGATACGCAGTATTTT; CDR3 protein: CASSRKTGQITDTQYF
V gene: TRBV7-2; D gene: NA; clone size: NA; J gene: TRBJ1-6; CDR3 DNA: TGTGCCAGCAGCATCTCCCCCGTCCACTGGGAATCGCCCCTCCACTTT; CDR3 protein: CASSISPVHWESPLHF
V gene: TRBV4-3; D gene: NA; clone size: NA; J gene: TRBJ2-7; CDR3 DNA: TGCGCCAGCAGCCAAGATCGAGGAGCAGGGCGCTACGAGCAGTACTTC; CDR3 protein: CASSQDRGAGRYEQYF
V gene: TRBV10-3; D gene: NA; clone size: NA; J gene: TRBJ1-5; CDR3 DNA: TGTGGCATCAGTGAAGGGGGAGACAGAAATCAGCCCCAGCATTTT; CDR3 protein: CGISEGGDRNQPQHF
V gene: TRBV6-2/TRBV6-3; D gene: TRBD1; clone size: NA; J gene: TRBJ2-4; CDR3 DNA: TGTGCCAGCAGAAACAGGGACAGGGCCGGAGAGACCCTGTACTTC; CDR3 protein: CASRNRDRAGETLYF
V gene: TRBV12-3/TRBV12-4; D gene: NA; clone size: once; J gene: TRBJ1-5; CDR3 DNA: TGTGCCAGCACCACGGGCAGTAGCATTCAGCCCCAGCATTTT; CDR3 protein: CASTTGSSIQPQHF
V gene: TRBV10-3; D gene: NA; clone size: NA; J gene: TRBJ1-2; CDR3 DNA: TGTGCCATCAGTGCAGTGAGCTCGGTCGTAGGCTACACCTTC; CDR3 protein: CAISAVSSVVGYTF